These T cell receptor beta chains were read from a single sample in a study of control samples from healthy donors and cancer patients. Produced via immunoSEQ multiplex PCR; TCRdb's table is partial and in-frame only. This table has some 130,000 clones, roughly 90% appearing once. The sample taken for sequencing was blood. The receptors were gathered from a man aged 30-40 years in good health. Each CDR3 is given with its conserved first and last residue. Each record gives: J gene, D gene, V gene, clone size, CDR3 DNA, CDR3 protein. The D gene is left open where the match is weak. Clone size is given for some rows only: seen once, a few or many times, or a class if the clone is expanded.

J: TRBJ1-5
D: .
V: TRBV6-2/TRBV6-3
size: .
DNA: TGTGCCAGCAGTAAATCCGGGGGGCAGCCCCAGCATTTT
CDR3: CASSKSGGQPQHF

J: TRBJ2-1
D: .
V: TRBV27
size: .
DNA: TGTGCCAGCAGTTTTTGGGGGGCGCAAAATGAGCAGTTCTTC
CDR3: CASSFWGAQNEQFF

J: TRBJ1-1
D: .
V: TRBV7-3
size: .
DNA: TGTGCCAGCAGCCCATCCTCTCTGAACACTGAAGCTTTCTTT
CDR3: CASSPSSLNTEAFF

J: TRBJ1-1
D: .
V: TRBV25-1
size: .
DNA: TGTGCCAGCAGTGAGTCTGGGAGGACTGAAGCTTTCTTT
CDR3: CASSESGRTEAFF

J: TRBJ1-2
D: .
V: TRBV19
size: .
DNA: TGTGCCAGTAGTATGACCGAGACCTATGGCTACACCTTC
CDR3: CASSMTETYGYTF

J: TRBJ2-5
D: .
V: TRBV29-1
size: few
DNA: TGCAGCGTTGGCTGGGGGGTACAAGAGACCCAGTACTTC
CDR3: CSVGWGVQETQYF

J: TRBJ2-1
D: TRBD2
V: TRBV3-1/TRBV3-2
size: .
DNA: TGTGCCAGCAGCCCGACTAGCGGGAGTCCCTATGAGCAGTTCTTC
CDR3: CASSPTSGSPYEQFF

J: TRBJ1-4
D: .
V: TRBV19
size: .
DNA: TGTGCCAGTTCCGGGACATTTATGGGTGAAAAACTGTTTTTT
CDR3: CASSGTFMGEKLFF

J: TRBJ2-5
D: .
V: TRBV11-3
size: once
DNA: TGTGCCAGCAGCTTAGAGGGAAGTGCGGCACGGGAGACCCAGTACTTC
CDR3: CASSLEGSAARETQYF

J: TRBJ2-6
D: .
V: TRBV30
size: .
DNA: TGTGCCTGGAGTGTAAGAAGGAGCTCTAAGGGGGCCAACGTCCTGACTTTC
CDR3: CAWSVRRSSKGANVLTF

J: TRBJ1-2
D: .
V: TRBV15
size: once
DNA: TGTGCCACCAGCACTTGGTCAGCCATTGGGCAGGCCCAGTATGGCTACACCTTC
CDR3: CATSTWSAIGQAQYGYTF

J: TRBJ1-3
D: .
V: TRBV7-8
size: once
DNA: TGTGCCAGCAGCTTAGCCGGTGGGGGTGAGGCTGGAAACACCATATATTTT
CDR3: CASSLAGGGEAGNTIYF

J: TRBJ2-5
D: TRBD2
V: TRBV29-1
size: .
DNA: TGCAGCGTTGAAGAGGGGACTAGCGAGTCGACCCAGTACTTC
CDR3: CSVEEGTSESTQYF

J: TRBJ1-1
D: .
V: TRBV19
size: .
DNA: TGTGCCAGTAACCCGATAGAAGGGAACACTGAAGCTTTCTTT
CDR3: CASNPIEGNTEAFF

J: TRBJ1-5
D: TRBD1
V: TRBV24-1
size: .
DNA: TGTGCCACCAGTGAAGGGACAGGGCGCCAGCATTTT
CDR3: CATSEGTGRQHF

J: TRBJ2-3
D: .
V: TRBV24-1
size: .
DNA: TGTGCCACCAGAGCTGCCTGGGGGGATACGCAGTATTTT
CDR3: CATRAAWGDTQYF

J: TRBJ1-1
D: .
V: TRBV5-4
size: few
DNA: TGTGCCAGCAGCTTAGGAAGTATCATGAACACTGAAGCTTTCTTT
CDR3: CASSLGSIMNTEAFF

J: TRBJ1-2
D: TRBD1
V: TRBV28
size: .
DNA: TGTGCCAGCAAGACAGGGGTTCCCATCTATGGCTACACCTTC
CDR3: CASKTGVPIYGYTF

J: TRBJ2-7
D: .
V: TRBV29-1
size: once
DNA: TGCAGCGTTGAATATCGCCTCGAGCAGTACTTC
CDR3: CSVEYRLEQYF

J: TRBJ1-1
D: TRBD1
V: TRBV28
size: once
DNA: TGTGCCAGCAGCGGGGCGACAGGGGCTGGGGCTGAAGCTTTCTTT
CDR3: CASSGATGAGAEAFF

J: TRBJ2-1
D: TRBD2
V: TRBV19
size: once
DNA: TGTGCCAGTAGTCGGACTAGCGGGATTGAGCAGTTCTTC
CDR3: CASSRTSGIEQFF

J: TRBJ1-5
D: .
V: TRBV19
size: .
DNA: TGTGCCAGTAGTATCGAGGGTGTGGGCAATCAGCCCCAGCATTTT
CDR3: CASSIEGVGNQPQHF

J: TRBJ1-1
D: TRBD1
V: TRBV6-5
size: .
DNA: TGTGCCAGCAGTTACGGGACAGGGGGCACTGAAGCTTTCTTT
CDR3: CASSYGTGGTEAFF

J: TRBJ1-5
D: .
V: TRBV19
size: .
DNA: TGTGCCAGTAGTACCAGGGCAGGGGCGAATCAGCCCCAGCATTTT
CDR3: CASSTRAGANQPQHF

J: TRBJ1-4
D: .
V: TRBV2
size: .
DNA: TGTGCCAGCAACCAGGGTTCGAATGAAAAACTGTTTTTT
CDR3: CASNQGSNEKLFF

J: TRBJ2-7
D: TRBD2
V: TRBV28
size: .
DNA: TGTGCCAGCAGTAGTCCTAGCGGGAGTCGCTACGAGCAGTACTTC
CDR3: CASSSPSGSRYEQYF

J: TRBJ2-7
D: TRBD1
V: TRBV28
size: .
DNA: TGTGCCACCGAATTGACAGGGGGCCAAGAGCAGTACTTC
CDR3: CATELTGGQEQYF

J: TRBJ1-1
D: TRBD1
V: TRBV5-1
size: .
DNA: TGCGCCAGCAGCTTGGAAGGACAGGACACTGAAGCTTTCTTT
CDR3: CASSLEGQDTEAFF

J: TRBJ1-2
D: TRBD1
V: TRBV28
size: .
DNA: TGTGCCAGCTCGGTTCAGGACAGGGGATGGGGATATGGCTACACCTTC
CDR3: CASSVQDRGWGYGYTF

J: TRBJ1-1
D: TRBD1
V: TRBV2
size: .
DNA: TGTGCCACCCGGCGGGACAGGGGAACCACTGAAGCTTTCTTT
CDR3: CATRRDRGTTEAFF

J: TRBJ1-5
D: .
V: TRBV7-2
size: .
DNA: TGTGCCAGCAGCTTAGTAGGGGCAGGGCTCAATCAGCCCCAGCATTTT
CDR3: CASSLVGAGLNQPQHF

J: TRBJ2-3
D: .
V: TRBV9
size: .
DNA: TGTGCCAGCAGCCCCGGGGTTACTAGCACAGATACGCAGTATTTT
CDR3: CASSPGVTSTDTQYF

J: TRBJ1-1
D: TRBD1
V: TRBV10-2
size: .
DNA: TGCGCCAGCAGGACATTAACAGGGGTTTCCACTGAAGCTTTCTTT
CDR3: CASRTLTGVSTEAFF

J: TRBJ1-3
D: .
V: TRBV24-1
size: .
DNA: TGTGCCACCAGTGACCCCGGGGAGATTGGAAACACCATATATTTT
CDR3: CATSDPGEIGNTIYF

J: TRBJ1-2
D: .
V: TRBV7-9
size: .
DNA: TGTGCCAGCAGCTTAGTGGGCAGTTACTATGGCTACACCTTC
CDR3: CASSLVGSYYGYTF